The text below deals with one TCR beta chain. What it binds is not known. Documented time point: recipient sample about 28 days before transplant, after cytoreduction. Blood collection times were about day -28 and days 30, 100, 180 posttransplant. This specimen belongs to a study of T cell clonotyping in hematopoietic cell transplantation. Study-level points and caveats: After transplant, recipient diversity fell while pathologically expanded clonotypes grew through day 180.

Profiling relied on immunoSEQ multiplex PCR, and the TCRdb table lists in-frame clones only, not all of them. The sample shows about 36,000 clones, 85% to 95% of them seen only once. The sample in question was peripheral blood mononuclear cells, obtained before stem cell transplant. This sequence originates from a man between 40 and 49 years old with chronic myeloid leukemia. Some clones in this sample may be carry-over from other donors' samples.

This chain's CDR3 is CASSEQANQPQHF. The CDR3 region has the DNA TGTGCCAGCAGTGAGCAGGCGAATCAGCCCCAGCATTTT. The rearrangement joins TRBV6-1 to TRBJ1-5; D is unresolved. The CDR3 runs to 13 residues. CDR1 is MNHNS and CDR2 is SASEGT in the germline V gene. Trimming left V 3 bases short and J 4 bases short, with 7 bases between.